A selection of T cell receptor beta chains follows, all from one sample in a study of naive CD8 T cells in extremely preterm neonates. TCRdb's table, derived via immunoSEQ multiplex PCR, lists solely in-frame clones and lacks some. This table holds tens of thousands of clones, 70% to 90% found once. The sample was naive CD8+ T cells from cord blood. These receptors all come from a boy who was born preterm. The CDR3 runs from the conserved cysteine through the conserved F or W. D genes are given only for firm matches. Clone sizes are given selectively: once, few, many, or a class where the clone is expanded.

>once|TRBJ2-1|TRBV9|.
CASSVEVRGSYNEQFF
TGTGCCAGCAGCGTAGAGGTAAGGGGCTCCTACAATGAGCAGTTCTTC
>few|TRBJ1-1|TRBV2|.
CASILGTEAFF
TGTGCCAGCATACTAGGCACTGAAGCTTTCTTT
>.|TRBJ2-7|TRBV9|TRBD2
CASSVGTSGGSYEQYF
TGTGCCAGCAGCGTAGGGACTAGCGGGGGCTCCTACGAGCAGTACTTC
>.|TRBJ1-4|TRBV7-6|TRBD1
CASSLQGAEKLFF
TGTGCCAGCAGCTTACAGGGGGCTGAAAAACTGTTTTTT
>medium-sized|TRBJ1-1|TRBV9|.
CASSVGGTEAFF
TGTGCCAGCAGCGTAGGGGGCACTGAAGCTTTCTTT
>once|TRBJ2-2|TRBV19|TRBD2
CASSMGLAGTNTGELFF
TGTGCCAGTAGTATGGGACTAGCGGGGACGAACACCGGGGAGCTGTTTTTT
>.|TRBJ2-3|TRBV14|.
CASSQERGGTDTQYF
TGTGCCAGCAGCCAAGAGCGCGGGGGCACAGATACGCAGTATTTT
>once|TRBJ2-1|TRBV6-5|TRBD1
CASSWDSSYNEQFF
TGTGCCAGCAGTTGGGACAGCTCCTACAATGAGCAGTTCTTC
>.|TRBJ2-6|TRBV4-3|.
CASSQEGFGANVLTF
TGCGCCAGCAGCCAAGAAGGGTTTGGGGCCAACGTCCTGACTTTC
>.|TRBJ1-2|TRBV20-1|.
CSAYNNYGYTF
TGCAGTGCTTACAATAACTATGGCTACACCTTC
>.|TRBJ2-5|TRBV19|.
CARYRETQYF
TGTGCCAGGTACAGGGAGACCCAGTACTTC
>.|TRBJ1-6|TRBV19|.
CASSIHSYNSPLHF
TGTGCCAGTAGTATACACTCCTATAATTCACCCCTCCACTTT
>.|TRBJ1-2|TRBV6-1|.
CASGEYGYTF
TGTGCCAGCGGGGAATATGGCTACACCTTC
>few|TRBJ2-7|TRBV9|TRBD2
CASSFSGGAYEQYF
TGTGCCAGCAGCTTTAGCGGGGGGGCCTACGAGCAGTACTTC
>.|TRBJ2-7|TRBV5-1|.
CASSLARRSYEQYF
TGCGCCAGCAGCTTGGCCCGGAGGTCCTACGAGCAGTACTTC
>.|TRBJ2-1|TRBV11-2|TRBD1
CASSWTGNEQFF
TGTGCCAGCAGCTGGACAGGGAATGAGCAGTTCTTC